Below are 22 T cell receptor beta chains sequenced from a single sample in a study of T cell responses to AZD1222 COVID-19 vaccine. Method: immunoSEQ multiplex PCR; TCRdb's copy keeps in-frame clones and lacks some. Among about 130,000 clones listed, approximately 86% were seen once. This material consisted of peripheral blood, taken 28 days after the second AZD1222 dose. These receptors all stem from an adult who received the AZD1222 COVID-19 vaccine.

CDR3 in amino acids: CATSNGDSGSSYEQYF. The CDR3, as DNA: TGTGCCACCAGTAACGGGGATAGCGGGTCCTCCTACGAGCAGTACTTC. The chain recombines TRBV24-1 with TRBJ2-7, with TRBD2 matching 7 bases. The trim removed 6 bases at V and 0 bases at J, leaving 10 bases unmatched. Looked up from germline, CDR1 is KGHDR and CDR2 is SFDVKD. CDR3 length equals 16 residues.

This clone was observed once. The chain uses TRBV5-1 and TRBJ1-1; a possible D gene is TRBD1 (6 bases). The CDR3 is made up of 14 amino acids. Per the germline V gene, CDR1 is SGHRS and CDR2 is YFSETQ. Trimming stripped 0 bases from V and 3 bases from J, with 9 bases between. The CDR3: CASSLARTDTEAFF. DNA of the CDR3: TGCGCCAGCAGCTTGGCCCGGACAGACACTGAAGCTTTCTTT.

DNA for the CDR3: TGTGCCAGCAGGGGAGTGGGCACAGGGGAAGCTTTCTTT. Protein sequence: CASRGVGTGEAFF. The chain links TRBV13 to TRBJ1-1, with a weak D call TRBD1 (6 bases). Germline CDR1 is PRHDT and CDR2 is FYEKMQ (reference sequence). The V gene lost 6 bases and the J gene lost 8 bases, with 16 bases spanning the gap. The CDR3 is made up of 13 amino acids.

The chain recombines TRBV7-2 with TRBJ1-1; D remains ambiguous. Trimming stripped 3 bases from V and 6 bases from J, with 14 bases between. CDR1 and CDR2 from the germline V gene are SGHTA and FQGNSA. The CDR3 spans 14 residues. The CDR3 nucleotides are TGTGCCAGCAGCTTTGGGGTACTGAGGCCTGAAGCTTTCTTT. Translated, it gives CASSFGVLRPEAFF. The variable domain in full, with the rest retrieved from reference TRBV7-2 and TRBJ1-1, is GAGVSQSPSNKVTEKGKDVELRCDPISGHTALYWYRQSLGQGLEFLIYFQGNSAPDKSGLPSDRFSAERTGGSVSTLTIQRTQQEDSAVYLCASSFGVLRPEAFFGQGTRLTVV.

The CDR3 DNA follows: TGTGCCAGCAGCCAAGTTTTAGAAAAGCAGTACTTC. The encoded protein is CASSQVLEKQYF. The chain carries TRBV3-1 (or the pseudogene TRBV3-2) and TRBJ2-7; D gene unclear. V was trimmed by 1 base and J by 8 bases, leaving 9 bases between them. From germline, CDR1 is LGHDT and CDR2 YNNKEL (reference sequence). The CDR3 has 12 residues.

The chain uses TRBV20-1 and TRBJ1-2, with D possibly being TRBD1 (5 bases). Germline CDR1 and CDR2: DFQATT and SNEGSKA (reference sequence). The CDR3 totals 12 residues. V was cut by 3 bases and J by 5 bases, with 10 bases left in between. CDR3 loop: CSASGTYYGYTF. CDR3 coding DNA: TGCAGTGCTAGTGGGACCTATTATGGCTACACCTTC.

The chain carries TRBV3-1 (or the pseudogene TRBV3-2) and TRBJ1-6, with D tentatively TRBD1 (5 bases). From germline, CDR1 is LGHDT and CDR2 YNNKEL (reference sequence). CDR3 length equals 14 residues. V lost 3 bases and J 5 bases, leaving 8 bases between the germline ends. CDR3 sequence (DNA): TGTGCCAGCAGCCACGACAGAAATAATTCACCCCTCCACTTT. This gives the protein CASSHDRNNSPLHF.

This clone was observed once. V gene TRBV7-2 combines with J gene TRBJ1-5, with a tentative D call TRBD1 (5 bases). This CDR3 region has 15 residues. Per the germline V gene, CDR1 is SGHTA and CDR2 is FQGNSA. The V end lost 4 bases, the J end lost 1 base, and 11 bases lay between the germline ends. CDR3 amino acids: CASSWGGLSNQPQHF. The DNA of the CDR3 is TGTGCCAGCAGCTGGGGGGGTTTGAGCAATCAGCCCCAGCATTTT.

This clone was seen only once. The chain uses TRBV28 and TRBJ1-4, with D uncertain. The germline V gene encodes CDR1 MDHEN and CDR2 SYDVKM. The CDR3 runs to 14 residues. Between the trimmed V and J ends, which lost 7 bases and 4 bases, there was a span of 13 bases. CDR3 coding DNA: TGTGCCAGCACTCGGCAGGAGGGTAATGAAAAACTGTTTTTT. This sequence encodes CASTRQEGNEKLFF.

The chain carries TRBV27 and TRBJ1-6; no clear D gene. Per the germline V gene, CDR1 is MNHEY and CDR2 is SMNVEV (reference sequence). Trimming shortened V by 6 bases and J by 12 bases, and 12 bases separated the two germline ends. The CDR3 spans 12 residues. CDR3 sequence reads: CASRYIEGPLHF. As DNA, the CDR3 is TGTGCCAGCAGATACATAGAAGGACCCCTCCACTTT.

V is TRBV28 and J is TRBJ2-7; 9 bases map to TRBD2. This CDR3 has 14 amino acids. J gave up 3 bases and V 3 bases, and 3 bases lay outside the gene matches. Germline-derived CDR1 and CDR2 are MDHEN and SYDVKM. The CDR3 nucleotides are TGTGCCAGCAGTTTCGGGACTAGCCTCTACGAGCAGTACTTC. Protein product: CASSFGTSLYEQYF.

The rearrangement joins TRBV14 to TRBJ1-5, with D uncertain. The germline gives CDR1 SGHDN, CDR2 FVKESK. This CDR3 comprises 13 residues. Trimming removed 1 base at V and 5 bases at J, with 6 bases between. The CDR3 reads CASSQGWDQPQHF. The DNA for the CDR3 is TGTGCCAGCAGCCAAGGATGGGATCAGCCCCAGCATTTT.

This chain uses TRBV12-5 with TRBJ2-3; D is ambiguous. This CDR3 comprises 13 residues. From germline, CDR1 is LGHNT and CDR2 FRNRAP. V dropped 1 base and J dropped 6 bases, with 8 bases sitting between them. CDR3 sequence (DNA): TGTGCTAGTGGTTTGGCAGTTGGTGATACGCAGTATTTT. The encoded protein is CASGLAVGDTQYF.

The rearrangement uses TRBV18 and TRBJ2-7, with a possible D match to TRBD1 (6 bases). V lost 0 bases and J lost 3, with 9 bases in between. Per the germline V gene, CDR1 is KGHSH and CDR2 is LQKENI. The CDR3 has 14 residues. CDR3 coding DNA: TGTGCCAGCTCACCACCCCAGGGGCTCTACGAGCAGTACTTC. Its translation is CASSPPQGLYEQYF.

The chain couples TRBV4-3 to TRBJ2-6; the D gene is possibly TRBD1 (6 bases). Germline CDR1 reads LGHNA; CDR2 reads YSLEER. Trimming took off 1 base at V and 2 bases at J, with 9 bases between the two ends. The CDR3 contains 16 residues. Here the CDR3 reads CASSQARGPGANVLTF. The CDR3 region has the DNA TGCGCCAGCAGCCAAGCCAGGGGTCCTGGGGCCAACGTCCTGACTTTC.

The J gene is TRBJ1-3, the V gene TRBV10-3; 8 nucleotides align to TRBD1. The CDR3 length is 14 residues. J was trimmed by 4 bases and V by 6 bases; bases with no gene match: 5. The germline CDR1 and CDR2 sequences are ENHRY and SYGVKD. Here the CDR3 DNA reads TGTGCCATCAGACTACAGGGGGAAGGAAACACCATATATTTT. Protein: CAIRLQGEGNTIYF.

This clone came up a few times. The chain links TRBV5-4 to TRBJ1-2; D not certain. Trimming shortened V by 4 bases and J by 1 base, and 2 bases separated the two germline ends. The CDR3 has 11 residues. Germline lookup yields CDR1 SGHNT and CDR2 YYREEE (reference sequence). The CDR3 sequence: CASSLNYGYTF. In DNA, the CDR3 is TGTGCCAGCAGCCTTAACTATGGCTACACCTTC.

The chain recombines TRBV11-3 with TRBJ2-1; D is ambiguous. The CDR3 spans 16 residues. In germline, CDR1 is SGHNT, CDR2 YENEEA. The V end lost 5 bases, the J end lost 1 base, and 15 bases lay between the germline ends. CDR3 coding DNA: TGTGCCAGCAGCCCGAGTGGCGGTGGGTCCTACAATGAGCAGTTCTTC. Its protein is CASSPSGGGSYNEQFF.

This chain links TRBV6-5 with TRBJ1-1; D may be TRBD1 (5 bases). The CDR3 runs 15 residues. V was trimmed by 2 bases and J by 0 bases, leaving 10 bases between them. The germline CDR1 and CDR2 sequences are MNHEY and SVGAGI. The CDR3 loop is CASSYGGALNTEAFF. The DNA for the CDR3 is TGTGCCAGCAGTTACGGGGGTGCTCTGAACACTGAAGCTTTCTTT.

The V gene is TRBV5-8, the J gene TRBJ2-7; 14 nucleotides agree with TRBD2. Germline V lookup: CDR1 SGHTS, CDR2 YDEGEE. Trimming took 1 base from V and 3 from J; bases not matched to a gene: 15. The CDR3 has 20 amino acids. CDR3 coding DNA: TGTGCCAGCAGCTTGATGGGGTGGGGACTAGCGGGAGAGTCCGGCTACGAGCAGTACTTC. It codes for CASSLMGWGLAGESGYEQYF.

As to this clone: The DNA is omitted, as the CDR3 cannot be located on it reliably, and the CDR3 follows TCRdb's listing. The V gene is TRBV5-5, the J gene TRBJ1-2; TRBD1, as called in the table, went unchecked against the DNA. The CDR3 has 16 amino acids, counting both end residues. Germline CDR1 reads SGHKS; CDR2 reads YYEKEE (reference sequence). CDR3: CASSLTFGQINYGYTF.

This chain connects TRBV12-3 or TRBV12-4 to TRBJ1-5, with unresolved D. V was clipped by 2 bases and J by 4 bases, with 3 bases between them. The CDR3 has 12 amino acids. This CDR3 is CASSLFNQPQHF. The CDR3, as DNA: TGTGCCAGCAGTTTATTTAATCAGCCCCAGCATTTT.